The 21 T cell receptor beta chains below all came from one sample that was sequenced in a study of response to subunit inactivated influenza vaccine. TCRdb reprocessed the RT-PCR reads via MiXCR and lists one record per CDR3 protein. The sample includes approximately 530,000 distinct CDR3 sequences, 7.5% to 8.5% of them seen just once. The source was PBMCs from blood, collected around 25 months after vaccination. All receptors come from a man between 50 and 75 years old who received an inactivated influenza vaccine.

CDR3: CASSFQVQETQYF. CDR3 coding DNA: TGTGCCAGCAGTTTTCAGGTCCAAGAGACCCAGTACTTC. V is TRBV12-3 or TRBV12-4 and J is TRBJ2-5; no firm D call. This CDR3 is 13 amino acids long. V was shortened by 3 bases and J by 1 base, with 6 bases between the two germline ends.

This clonotype was detected many times. The CDR3 region has the DNA TGCGCCAGCAGCCAAGATTTTTTGGGTGGAACTGAAGCTTTCTTT. Translated: CASSQDFLGGTEAFF. J is TRBJ1-1 and V is TRBV4-3; D gene unclear. CDR1 is LGHNA and CDR2 is YSLEER in the germline V gene. V was pared by 0 bases and J by 5 bases, with 13 bases between. There are 15 residues in the CDR3.

This clonotype was observed at least ten times. The chain carries TRBV7-6 and TRBJ2-7, with TRBD2 identical over 8 bases. There are 14 residues in the CDR3. Per germline, CDR1 SGHVS and CDR2 FNYEAQ. V lost 5 bases to trimming and J lost 4 bases; unmatched junction nucleotides: 7. The CDR3: CASSGLAGPYEQYF. The CDR3 nucleotides are TGTGCCAGCAGCGGGTTAGCGGGGCCATACGAGCAGTACTTC.

This clonotype appeared a few times. The chain is built from TRBV20-1 and TRBJ1-5; TRBD1 might be the D (5 bases). Germline V CDR1 and CDR2: DFQATT, SNEGSKA (reference sequence). The CDR3 runs to 13 residues. V gave up 5 bases and J gave up 6 bases, with 14 bases separating them. As DNA, the CDR3 is TGCAGTGCTGTCAGGGACGTCGGTCAGCCCCAGCATTTT. Translated: CSAVRDVGQPQHF.

In its sample, this clonotype was seen many times. The rearrangement joins TRBV5-1 to TRBJ2-3; no reliable D call. Germline V lookup: CDR1 SGHRS, CDR2 YFSETQ. The CDR3 is 15 amino acids. Trimming removed 1 base from V and 0 bases from J, with 9 bases in between. This chain's CDR3 is CASSLWGTSTDTQYF. The CDR3 DNA reads as TGCGCCAGCAGCTTGTGGGGAACTAGCACAGATACGCAGTATTTT.

The chain carries TRBV15 and TRBJ2-2; 13 nucleotides agree with TRBD2. From germline, CDR1 is LNHNV and CDR2 YYDKDF (reference sequence). V gave up 4 bases and J gave up 0 bases; unmatched junction bases: 8. The CDR3 loop spans 19 amino acids. DNA for the CDR3: TGTGCCACCAGCAAACTAGGGACTAGCGGGACCGCGAACACCGGGGAGCTGTTTTTT. Translated, it gives CATSKLGTSGTANTGELFF. Full variable domain (remainder filled in from reference TRBV15 and TRBJ2-2): DAMVIQNPRYQVTQFGKPVTLSCSQTLNHNVMYWYQQKSSQAPKLLFHYYDKDFNNEADTPDNFQSRRPNTSFCFLDIRSPGLGDTAMYLCATSKLGTSGTANTGELFFGEGSRLTVL.

This clonotype was seen once. V is TRBV20-1 and J is TRBJ2-2, with D perhaps matching TRBD1 (8 bases). The CDR3 extends over 15 amino acids. With 2 bases removed from V and 4 bases from J, the gap between germline ends came to 14 bases. The germline V gene encodes CDR1 DFQATT and CDR2 SNEGSKA (reference sequence). This CDR3 is CSARTGGGPTGELFF. The CDR3 bases are TGCAGTGCTAGAACAGGGGGGGGTCCCACCGGGGAGCTGTTTTTT.

The gene calls are TRBV5-1 and TRBJ2-5, with D tentatively TRBD2 (7 bases). CDR1 and CDR2 from the germline V gene are SGHRS and YFSETQ. This CDR3 contains 14 residues. V lost 4 bases, J lost 4 bases, and 14 bases lay in between. The CDR3 region is CASSPAGAGETQYF. The CDR3, as DNA: TGCGCCAGCAGCCCCGCGGGGGCGGGAGAGACCCAGTACTTC.

This clonotype was observed a handful of times. The gene calls are TRBV4-1 and TRBJ1-2, with 10 positions matching TRBD1. The CDR3 is 15 residues long. The V gene's germline CDR1 is MGHRA and CDR2 YSYEKL. With V trimmed by 3 bases and J by 8 bases, 9 bases remained unmatched. CDR3 region: CASSQGQGHLWGYTF. In DNA, the CDR3 is TGCGCCAGCAGCCAGGGACAGGGGCATCTATGGGGCTACACCTTC.

This clonotype was recorded a few times. This chain uses TRBV9 with TRBJ1-6; no reliable D call. V lost 2 bases and J 10 bases, leaving 19 bases between the germline ends. Germline loops: CDR1 SGDLS, CDR2 YYNGEE. This CDR3 is built from 16 residues. CDR3 in DNA: TGTGCCAGCAGCGTCGGAAGCGATACGTATGGATCACCCCTCCACTTT. It encodes CASSVGSDTYGSPLHF.

CDR3 nucleotide sequence: TGTGCCAGCAGCTTAATAGCGGGAGGAGACACCGGGGAGCTGTTTTTT. This encodes CASSLIAGGDTGELFF. This chain links TRBV5-6 with TRBJ2-2, with TRBD2 matching 10 bases. The CDR3 spans 16 residues. Germline CDR1 reads SGHDT; CDR2 reads YYEEEE. Unmatched junction bases numbered 4, after V lost 2 bases and J lost 3 bases.

This clonotype turned up a few times. The CDR3 DNA reads as TGTGCCATCACGGCCGGACTGAACACTGAAGCTTTCTTT. This sequence encodes CAITAGLNTEAFF. The chain joins TRBV10-3 to TRBJ1-1; D not certain. Germline loops: CDR1 ENHRY, CDR2 SYGVKD. The CDR3 sequence is 13 residues long. Trimming took 7 bases from V and 0 from J, leaving 9 bases between them.

This clonotype has only a few counts. This rearrangement joins TRBV7-9 to TRBJ2-7, with 9 bases that match TRBD1. The CDR3 has 15 amino acids. The V segment lost 5 bases and the J segment 6 bases; nucleotides outside the gene matches: 11. Germline-derived CDR1 and CDR2 are SEHNR and FQNEAQ (reference sequence). The CDR3 loop is CASSLSGTGSPEQYF. The CDR3 nucleotides are TGTGCCAGCAGCCTCTCCGGGACAGGGTCTCCCGAGCAGTACTTC.

Many counts were recorded for this clonotype. J is TRBJ2-3 and V is TRBV10-3, with 7 positions matching TRBD2. V shed 5 bases, J shed 1 base, and the junction held 9 bases outside the gene matches. The CDR3 is 16 residues long. Germline assignment: CDR1 ENHRY and CDR2 SYGVKD. The CDR3 reads CAISPGLGIGTDTQYF. The CDR3 region has the DNA TGTGCCATCAGTCCCGGACTAGGGATTGGCACAGATACGCAGTATTTT.

This clonotype appeared many times. The rearrangement joins TRBV20-1 to TRBJ2-1; D is unresolved. Germline-derived CDR1 and CDR2 are DFQATT and SNEGSKA (reference sequence). V lost 0 bases and J lost 5, with 20 bases in between. The CDR3 has 17 amino acids. CDR3 DNA sequence: TGCAGTGCTAGAGAGAGCCTGACCGAAACTGCTAACAATGAGCAGTTCTTC. It specifies CSARESLTETANNEQFF.

This clonotype was detected many times. The chain is built from TRBV20-1 and TRBJ2-3; the D gene could be TRBD1 or TRBD2 (5 bases each). Deletions cut 8 bases from V and 1 base from J, with 13 bases between. The CDR3 contains 13 residues. CDR1 and CDR2 (germline): DFQATT, SNEGSKA (reference sequence). CDR3 protein: CSPRGGGTDTQYF. CDR3 coding DNA: TGCAGTCCGAGGGGTGGTGGCACAGATACGCAGTATTTT.

The rearrangement links TRBV7-2 to TRBJ1-2; tentative D call: TRBD1 (5 bases). Trimming removed 11 bases from V and 7 bases from J, with 20 bases in between. The CDR3 has 13 amino acids. The V gene's germline CDR1 is SGHTA and CDR2 FQGNSA. CDR3 in amino acids: CAGGENTGGGYTF. CDR3 bases: TGTGCCGGGGGGGAAAACACGGGCGGTGGCTACACCTTC. Using reference TRBV7-2 and TRBJ1-2 for the parts outside the CDR3, the full variable domain is GAGVSQSPSNKVTEKGKDVELRCDPISGHTALYWYRQSLGQGLEFLIYFQGNSAPDKSGLPSDRFSAERTGGSVSTLTIQRTQQEDSAVYLCAGGENTGGGYTFGSGTRLTVV.

There are many counts of this clonotype. The V call is TRBV7-3, the J call TRBJ2-7, with 10 bases identical to TRBD2. The CDR3 contains 13 residues. The V segment lost 5 bases and the J segment 4 bases; nucleotides outside the gene matches: 2. Germline-derived CDR1 and CDR2 are SGHTA and FQGTGA. DNA for the CDR3: TGTGCCAGCAGCCGGACTAGCGGATACGAGCAGTACTTC. Translating gives CASSRTSGYEQYF.

Only a few counts were recorded for this clonotype. The rearrangement uses TRBV11-2 and TRBJ1-2; D not resolved. The germline CDR1 and CDR2 sequences are SGHAT and FQNNGV. The CDR3 covers 12 residues. Trimming removed 5 bases from V and 9 bases from J, with 13 bases in between. The CDR3 DNA reads as TGTGCCAGCAGCCGTTCTCGGGCTAGCTACACCTTC. Translation gives CASSRSRASYTF.

This clonotype was seen only a few times. The DNA of the CDR3 is TGTGCCAGCAGTTACTCGAAACGGGGGGCTCAACTGGGGACCCAGTACTTC. This encodes CASSYSKRGAQLGTQYF. The chain combines TRBV6-5 with TRBJ2-5; D is possibly TRBD2 (7 bases). CDR3 size: 17 residues. CDR1 MNHEY and CDR2 SVGAGI come from the germline V gene. V lost 0 bases to trimming and J lost 7 bases, with 21 bases between them.

This rearrangement joins TRBV6-1 to TRBJ2-7, with TRBD1 matching over 9 bases. The ends lost 5 bases at V and 2 bases at J; junction bases unmatched: 10. CDR1 is MNHNS and CDR2 is SASEGT in the germline V gene. The CDR3 is 16 amino acids. CDR3: CASSNHGTGRTYEQYF. The CDR3 DNA is TGTGCCAGCAGTAATCACGGGACAGGGAGGACCTACGAGCAGTACTTC.